A single sample gave rise to the 2 T cell receptor beta chains below, sequenced in a study of vaccination effects on CD4 cells after COVID-19. These receptors have no identified antigens. Prior to sequencing, the ViraFEST assay stimulated PBMC with viral peptide pools, which expanded the antigen-specific CD4+ T cells. Investigators separated out CD4+ T cells once 10 days of culture had passed. Testing of the vaccine recipients showed negative nucleocapsid antibodies and no prior SARS-CoV-2 infection. Measured with immunoSEQ multiplex PCR; TCRdb has only the in-frame clones, and not every one. The repertoire holds 77,000 or so clones, with over 70% as singletons. The sample was CD4+ T cells from PBMCs cultured with SARS-CoV-2 spike peptides, taken before COVID-19 vaccination. All receptors derive from a human donor who received a COVID-19 vaccine.

The chain carries TRBV6-2 or TRBV6-3 and TRBJ1-2, with 8 bases identical to TRBD1. CDR3 length: 15 residues. Germline V lookup: CDR1 MNHEY, CDR2 SVGEGT. V was clipped by 6 bases and J by 8 bases; unmatched bases: 14. This CDR3 is CASSRTGIPPSGYTF. DNA of the CDR3: TGTGCCAGCAGCCGGACAGGGATCCCCCCGTCGGGCTACACCTTC.

The chain uses TRBV4-1 and TRBJ1-5, with a possible D match to TRBD1 (5 bases). V was clipped by 3 bases and J by 10 bases, with 16 bases between them. There are 14 residues in the CDR3. Germline assignment: CDR1 MGHRA and CDR2 YSYEKL. In nucleotides, the CDR3 is TGCGCCAGCAGCCAGTCGACAGCGGAAAAACCCCAGCATTTT. Protein: CASSQSTAEKPQHF.